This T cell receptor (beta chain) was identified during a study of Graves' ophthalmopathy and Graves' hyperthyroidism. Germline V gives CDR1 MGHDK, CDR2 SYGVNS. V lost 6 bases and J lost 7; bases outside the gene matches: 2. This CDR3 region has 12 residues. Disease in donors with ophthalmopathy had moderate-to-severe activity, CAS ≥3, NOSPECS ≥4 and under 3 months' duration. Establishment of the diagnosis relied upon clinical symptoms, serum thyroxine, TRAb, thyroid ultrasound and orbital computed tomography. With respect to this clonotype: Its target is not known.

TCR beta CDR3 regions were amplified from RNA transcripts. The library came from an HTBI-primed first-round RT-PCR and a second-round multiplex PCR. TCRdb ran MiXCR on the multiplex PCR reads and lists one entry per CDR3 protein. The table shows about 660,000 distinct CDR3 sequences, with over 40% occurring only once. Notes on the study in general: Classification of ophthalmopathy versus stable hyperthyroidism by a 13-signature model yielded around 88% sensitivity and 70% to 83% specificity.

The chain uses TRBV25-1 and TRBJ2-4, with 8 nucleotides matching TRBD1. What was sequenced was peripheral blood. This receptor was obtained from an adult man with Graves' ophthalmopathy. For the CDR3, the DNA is TGTGCCAGCAGCAGGACAGGGAACATTCAGTACTTC. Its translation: CASSRTGNIQYF.